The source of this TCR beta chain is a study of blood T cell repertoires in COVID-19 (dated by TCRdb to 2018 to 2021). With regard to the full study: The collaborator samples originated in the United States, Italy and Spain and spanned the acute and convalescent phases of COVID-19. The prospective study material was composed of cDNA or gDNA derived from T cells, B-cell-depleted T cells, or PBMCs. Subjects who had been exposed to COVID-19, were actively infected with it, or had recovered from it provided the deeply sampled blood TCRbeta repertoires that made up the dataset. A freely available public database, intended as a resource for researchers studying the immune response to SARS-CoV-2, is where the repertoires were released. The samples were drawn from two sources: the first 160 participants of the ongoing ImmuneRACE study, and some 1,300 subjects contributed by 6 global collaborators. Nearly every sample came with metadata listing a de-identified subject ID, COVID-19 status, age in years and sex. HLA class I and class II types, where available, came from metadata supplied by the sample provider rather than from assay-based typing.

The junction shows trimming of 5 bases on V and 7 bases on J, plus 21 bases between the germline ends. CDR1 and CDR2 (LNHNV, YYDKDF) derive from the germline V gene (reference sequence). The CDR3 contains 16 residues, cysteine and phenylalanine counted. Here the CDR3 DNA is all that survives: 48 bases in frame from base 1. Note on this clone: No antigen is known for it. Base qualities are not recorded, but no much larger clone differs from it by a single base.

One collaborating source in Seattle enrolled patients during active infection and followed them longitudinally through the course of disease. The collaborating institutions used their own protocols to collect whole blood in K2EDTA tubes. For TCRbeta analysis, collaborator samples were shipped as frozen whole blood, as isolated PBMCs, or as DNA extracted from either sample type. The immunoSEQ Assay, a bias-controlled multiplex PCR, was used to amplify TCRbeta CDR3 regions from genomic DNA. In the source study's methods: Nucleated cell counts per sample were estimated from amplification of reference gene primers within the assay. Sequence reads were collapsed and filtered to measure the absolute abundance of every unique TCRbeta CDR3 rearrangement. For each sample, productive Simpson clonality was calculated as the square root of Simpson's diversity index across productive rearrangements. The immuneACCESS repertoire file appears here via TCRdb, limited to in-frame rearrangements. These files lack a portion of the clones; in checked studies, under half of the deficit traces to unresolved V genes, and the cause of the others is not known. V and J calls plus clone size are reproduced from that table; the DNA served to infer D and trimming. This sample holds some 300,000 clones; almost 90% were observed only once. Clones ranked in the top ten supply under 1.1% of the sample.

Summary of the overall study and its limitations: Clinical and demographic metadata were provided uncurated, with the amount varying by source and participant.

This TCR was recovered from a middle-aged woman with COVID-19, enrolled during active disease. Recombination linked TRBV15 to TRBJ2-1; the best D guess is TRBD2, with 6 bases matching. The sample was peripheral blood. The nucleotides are TGTGCCACCAGCCTCGACCAGGGACTCCGTACGAATGAGCAGTTCTTC. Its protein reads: CATSLDQGLRTNEQFF.